This T cell receptor beta chain appears in the sequencing data of a study of cytomegalovirus exposure and HLA in healthy donors. Both 60 Vbeta primers and 13 Jbeta primers went into the PCR. Sequenced by immunoSEQ multiplex PCR; TCRdb stores in-frame clones only, minus some. This table has about 200,000 clones, around nine tenths appearing once. For this clone: Antigen specificity is unknown.

The study's findings and limits: Apart from CMV serostatus, no immune exposure information was available. As a later analysis showed, a missense DCLRE1C variant was linked to trimming of TCR beta V- and J-genes.

CDR1 is SGHRS and CDR2 is YFSETQ in the germline V gene. The CDR3 has 17 amino acids. Trimming took 7 bases from V and 4 from J; bases not matched to a gene: 15. V is TRBV5-1 and J is TRBJ2-1; 9 positions match TRBD1. The source of this sequence is a woman aged 30 to 39 in good health and CMV-seronegative. What was sequenced was PBMCs. The CDR3 here is CASSYETGGQGYNEQFF. The CDR3 DNA is TGCGCCAGCTCCTATGAAACGGGGGGACAGGGATACAATGAGCAGTTCTTC.